This T cell receptor beta chain was identified during a study of T cell responses to AZD1222 COVID-19 vaccine. The study, taken as a whole, reports: Unmutated regions of variants are reportedly targeted by nearly half of spike-specific TCRs. CD4 TCRs covered the whole spike, strongest at regions 160-218 and 743-854.

Of note for this clone: Its antigen is as yet unknown.

Profiling relied on immunoSEQ multiplex PCR, and the TCRdb table lists in-frame clones only, not all of them. The sample has some 110,000 clones, over 75% seen once; the top ten hold around 7.5%. The CDR3 is 15 residues long. V was pared by 0 bases and J by 2 bases, with 12 bases between. Germline lookup yields CDR1 SGDLS and CDR2 YYNGEE. The rearrangement links TRBV9 to TRBJ2-7; D may be TRBD1 or TRBD2 (5 bases each). This receptor was taken from an adult in good health. The sample in question was peripheral blood, obtained on day 0 of AZD1222 vaccination. The CDR3 nucleotides read TGTGCCAGCAGCGTAGGTGGGACCGGGGCCTACGAGCAGTACTTC. Encoded protein: CASSVGGTGAYEQYF.